This T cell receptor (beta chain) was sequenced for a study of cytomegalovirus exposure and HLA in healthy donors (dated by TCRdb to the late 2010s). As for the study more broadly: In an earlier analysis of about 560 of the donors, approximately 300 Gb of sequence data and 117 million unique TCR beta sequences from about 190 million T cells were reported. An earlier analysis of about 600 of the donors used high-throughput TCR beta sequencing to judge whether each TCR beta V gene segment behaved as functional or pseudogenic. To predict cytomegalovirus infection status, the study combined high-throughput TCR immunosequencing, statistical association of individual TCRs with disease status, and machine learning. Several DR-DQ haplotypes were treated as single units for association and clustering because of strong linkage in the cohort. Every discovery cohort repertoire had been produced on one sequencing platform. Among some 400 genotyped donors of the cohort, an average of approximately 240,000 unique TCR beta nucleotide sequences were sequenced per donor, around 20% of them non-productive. The number of typed donors differed by locus: about 620-630 for A, B, C, DRB1 and DQB1; about 520 for DQA1; approximately 610 for DPA1; and some 450 for DPB1. Both class I and class II loci were covered by HLA typing, at four-digit resolution. Along with the roughly 670-subject first cohort, a separate validation cohort of more than 90 different subjects was used. Donor age, sex, ethnicity and CMV serostatus were collected together with the repertoire data. A later genetic analysis used genome-wide SNP genotypes for about 65% of the roughly 700 donors, treating that subset as a discovery cohort. The study aimed to test whether signatures of past pathogen exposure could be identified by cataloging public T cell receptors. The study used immunosequencing to profile the T cell repertoires of 670 or so subjects and linked those repertoires to cytomegalovirus serostatus. Approximately 300 gigabases of sequencing data and around 88 million unique TCR sequences made up an early release that covered 500 to 650 HLA-typed donors. Of the roughly 400 genotyped donors, less than 85% were placed in the genetic ancestry cluster associated with self-reported Caucasian donors. In the later analysis, no new phenotypic data were used to find candidate immune exposures; instead, reliance was placed on TCR beta sequences and their occurrence across donors. To study patterns of TCR occurrence, a later analysis re-analyzed previously published TCR beta repertoires from around 700 donors and added high-resolution HLA genotyping. Paper-wide results and their limitations: Immune exposure information for the cohort was limited to CMV serostatus. Because counts were too low, seventeen rarely observed V segments, including chromosome 9 orphons, were left out of the earlier analysis of approximately 580 of the donors. A later analysis found that HLA-associated TCR beta chains were more clonally expanded and had lower generation probabilities than equally common non-associated chains. Most TCR sequences were seen in very few donors, while some public TCRs were found in many individuals. The study listed 170 or so TCR beta chains as associated with cytomegalovirus. The authors suggested that the approach could potentially be generalized to other disease states and immunological phenotypes. In both the original and validation cohorts, the classifier was reported to diagnose cytomegalovirus status with high specificity and sensitivity. Because the 87-base-pair reads could not distinguish some IMGT-functional V segments, including TRBV6-2 and TRBV6-3, those segments were excluded. In a later analysis, TCR association rates were found to vary across HLA loci, with the most associated TCRs seen for DRB1 alleles and the fewest for HLA-C alleles. Compared with the approximately 700-donor mean, donors in an Asian-associated ancestry cluster had fewer N-insertions in productive TCRs, according to a later genetic analysis. A later analysis associated about 17,000 TCR beta sequences with specific HLA alleles at a false discovery rate of 0.05. In an earlier analysis of about 550 of the donors, most TCR beta V segments were observed in productive rearrangements about 90% or about 30% of the time, broadly matching IMGT annotations. Because some donors lacked HLA typing at each locus, the association tests relied only on the typed subset. A later genetic analysis associated a missense DCLRE1C variant with V-gene and J-gene trimming of TCR beta chains, and an independent cohort replicated the association. When HLA alleles, especially DR and DQ, strongly co-occurred, attributing TCR associations to individual alleles was difficult. Three of the identified cytomegalovirus-associated TCR beta chains were confirmed in vitro to be specific for cytomegalovirus antigens. Most CMV-associated TCR beta chains appeared to be HLA-restricted in a later analysis, and the HLA associations seemed to be driven largely by CMV exposure. Linkage disequilibrium might explain the correlated functional status among segregating V segments, but an unknown experimental factor could not be ruled out. Roughly uniform sequencing depth across donors was assumed in presence/absence analyses, although this assumption may not hold. In a later analysis, several top co-occurrence clusters were reported to appear linked to parvovirus B19, influenza, CMV and Epstein-Barr virus. This cohort had only TCR beta chains sequenced, and the lack of alpha or paired-chain data limited which features could be detected. A cluster of highly shared sequence variants was judged likely to represent a technical artifact of the sequencing pipeline. A further reported finding was that TCR beta sequences accurately predicted the HLA-A and HLA-B alleles for most subjects in the first cohort.

The cohort consisted of approximately 670 healthy bone marrow donors. At the time of sampling, every cohort member was nominally healthy, though immune exposures that went unrecorded were likely present. The donor was CMV seronegative and belonged to the group of under 400 seronegative cohort members. A peripheral blood sample was provided by each donor, and peripheral blood mononuclear cells were used for TCR beta sequencing. The Qiagen DNeasy Blood Extraction Kit was used to extract genomic DNA from the blood cell samples. As for this clone: No cognate antigen has been identified for it. No per-base quality is available; no much larger clone lies one base away. This CDR3 is also generated by other DNA sequences in the sample.

Taken from the germline V gene, the CDR1 and CDR2 loops are MNHEY and SVGAGI. Clipping removes 10 bases from V and 5 bases from J, with 13 as the unmatched junction base count. Its CDR3 holds 15 amino acids, cysteine through phenylalanine. The read is trimmed to its CDR3 DNA, 45 bases read in frame from base 1. Library prep was done by the immunoSEQ multiplex PCR assay. The multiplex PCR relied on a mix of 60 forward primers for TCR Vbeta segments and 13 reverse primers for TCR Jbeta segments. A multiplex PCR assay on genomic DNA amplified the CDR3 region of rearranged TCR beta genes. The Illumina HiSeq System was used to sequence the amplified TCR beta libraries as 87-base-pair reads. The study's processing was this. In a later analysis, approximately 74 million unique TCR beta chains were counted across the 500 to 700 repertoires, and roughly 11 million of these chains were shared by at least two donors. To remove PCR and sequencing errors, raw reads were error-corrected and collapsed into unique sequences using a nearest-neighbor algorithm that merged closely related sequences. To assign V, D and J gene segments, CDR3 sequences were aligned to IMGT reference sequences. Each retained sequence needed at least a six-nucleotide match to both a V gene segment and a J gene segment. Rearrangements were called productive when the CDR3 lacked stop codons and stayed in frame with V and J; all others were non-productive. Following IMGT convention, CDR3 was defined as the stretch from the second conserved V-encoded cysteine up to the conserved J-encoded phenylalanine. The earlier analysis of 550 to 650 of the donors excluded any sequence lacking an unambiguous match to a single V gene segment. An earlier analysis of several hundred of the donors classified V segments as functional when productive rearrangements were above 56.7% and as segregating when the standard deviation between donors was above 5%. A statistical classification framework was built for diagnosing cytomegalovirus status from the catalog of TCR beta chain sequences. In a later analysis, TCR nucleotide sequences were compared against IMGT/GENE-DB human TR gene sequences so that V and J genes could be assigned. The TCRdist pipeline was used in a later analysis to assign CDR3 sequences and most-parsimonious VDJ recombination scenarios. In a later analysis, every TCR beta chain was defined by the combination of its CDR3 amino acid sequence and its V-gene family, and reads without a unique V-gene family were dropped. A later analysis removed 500 to 600 highly shared, low-generation-probability nucleotide sequences to deal with suspected cross-contamination and a sequencing artifact. In a later analysis, a clonal expansion index was calculated for each public chain from normalized within-repertoire ranks of inferred template counts. In a later analysis, generation probabilities were computed using a VDJ recombination model fitted to out-of-frame rearrangements, and the results were checked against IGoR. In a later analysis, TCR-TCR, TCR-HLA and TCR-CMV co-occurrence was scored with hypergeometric tests, and a repertoire-size bias correction was applied to TCR pairs. In a later analysis, false discovery rates were estimated by permuting HLA or CMV assignments 20 times. A later analysis grouped co-occurring TCRs with DBSCAN, adding TCRdist sequence similarity when clustering within HLA-allele-positive subsets. For co-occurrence clustering, repertoires with fewer than 30,000 or more than 120,000 public chains were excluded, along with 5 or 6 repertoires with anomalous nucleotide sharing. Drawn from immuneACCESS, this table holds only the in-frame rearrangements with V and J called that TCRdb kept. Clones are partly lost; checked studies trace under half to an unresolved V gene and leave the rest unexplained. Clone size and V and J calls were adopted from that table, with D and trimming inferred from the DNA. The sample table records about 200,000 clones; approximately 80% of these occur just once. Approximately 3.9% of the sample lies in the top ten.

The receptor chain draws on TRBV6-5 and TRBJ1-4; TRBD1 aligns with 7 central bases. This receptor was identified in a male donor in good health and CMV-seronegative. Sequencing was performed on PBMCs. The CDR3 is CATASLRTGNEKLFF. In nucleotide form, the sequence is TGTGCCACCGCCAGCCTGCGGACAGGCAATGAAAAACTGTTTTTT.